The T cell receptor beta chain under discussion was sequenced for a study of blood T cell repertoires in COVID-19. The protocol was immunoSEQ multiplex PCR, while the TCRdb copy is restricted to in-frame clones and leaves out a portion. Of about 190,000 clones listed, 75% to 90% are singletons. CDR3 length equals 14 residues. Germline assignment: CDR1 SGHNT and CDR2 YYREEE (reference sequence). V was cut by 4 bases and J by 2 bases, with 11 bases left in between. The sequencing input was peripheral blood. The chain carries TRBV5-4 and TRBJ2-3; D is possibly TRBD1 (5 bases). The receptor's source is a man aged 30 to 45 with acute or convalescent COVID-19. The CDR3, as DNA: TGTGCCAGCAGCCGGAACAGGAACACAGATACGCAGTATTTT. Protein: CASSRNRNTDTQYF.